The T cell receptor (beta chain) under discussion was sequenced for a study of T cells in Graves' hyperthyroidism and ophthalmopathy. Study summary: Before any treatment, at initial diagnosis, peripheral blood was collected. General study results and limits: Blood samples included most of the expanded thyroid clonotypes exceeding 0.001.

The V end was cut by 3 bases, the J end by 7 bases, with 19 bases between. The CDR3 consists of 16 residues. CDR1 and CDR2 from the germline V gene are SGHRS and YFSETQ. The TCR beta CDR3 regions underwent amplification using RNA transcripts as the source. The HTBI primer set served for first-round RT-PCR of the TCR CDR3. One entry per CDR3 protein, called by TCRdb with MiXCR from the multiplex PCR reads. The data contain under 250,000 distinct CDR3 sequences, approximately 25% of them singletons. This clonotype was recorded many times. The antigen is undetermined. It was uncontrolled infection, other autoimmune disease, pregnancy or lactation that excluded patients.

The receptor was isolated from a woman aged 40 to 50 with Graves' ophthalmopathy. Sequencing was performed on blood. The chain recombines TRBV5-1 with TRBJ2-2; a weak D match, TRBD1 (8 bases). CDR3 DNA: TGCGCCAGCAGCTCTGGTCGAACAGGGGGGGTCGGGGAGCTGTTTTTT. Encoded protein: CASSSGRTGGVGELFF.